A selection of T cell receptor beta chains follows, all from one sample in a study of cytomegalovirus exposure and HLA in healthy donors. TCRdb's copy holds only in-frame clones and misses some; the assay was immunoSEQ multiplex PCR. The data hold under 75,000 clones, with almost 97% observed a single time. Sequencing was carried out using PBMCs. The receptors come from a woman aged 18-29 years in good health and CMV-seronegative. CDR3s include the opening cysteine and the closing phenylalanine or tryptophan. A D gene is named only where the DNA matches it firmly. Where a row states a size, it is once, few, many or the class of an expanded clone; other rows omit it.

TRBV15	.	.	TRBJ2-7	CATSRDGAETYEQYF	TGTGCCACCAGCAGAGATGGGGCGGAAACCTACGAGCAGTACTTC
TRBV5-1	TRBD1	.	TRBJ2-7	CASSPNTGALSYEQYF	TGCGCCAGCAGCCCCAATACAGGGGCACTTTCCTACGAGCAGTACTTC
TRBV11-2	.	.	TRBJ2-7	CASSLGQSYEQYF	TGTGCCAGCAGCTTAGGACAGTCCTACGAGCAGTACTTC
TRBV7-2	.	.	TRBJ2-1	CASSLGRGSRSYNEQFF	TGTGCCAGCAGCTTGGGCCGAGGGAGCAGGTCCTACAATGAGCAGTTCTTC
TRBV6-6	.	.	TRBJ2-5	CASSYSDSPGGETQYF	TGTGCCAGCAGTTACTCGGACTCCCCCGGCGGTGAGACCCAGTACTTC
TRBV5-4	.	.	TRBJ1-1	CASSRGGDPNTEAFF	TGTGCCAGCAGCCGGGGGGGGGACCCGAACACTGAAGCTTTCTTT
TRBV28	TRBD1	.	TRBJ2-5	CASSLDQGVETQYF	TGTGCCAGCAGTTTGGACCAGGGGGTGGAGACCCAGTACTTC
TRBV6-6	.	once	TRBJ1-1	CASRKTGNTEAFF	TGTGCCAGCAGGAAAACAGGGAACACTGAAGCTTTCTTT
TRBV18	.	.	TRBJ1-2	CASSPAPRWNYGYTF	TGTGCCAGCTCACCAGCGCCCCGCTGGAACTATGGCTACACCTTC
TRBV28	TRBD2	.	TRBJ2-1	CASHTGGGNEQFF	TGTGCCAGCCACACGGGGGGAGGAAATGAGCAGTTCTTC
TRBV27	TRBD2	.	TRBJ2-1	CASRAGGSNNEQFF	TGTGCCAGCAGAGCCGGGGGGAGCAACAATGAGCAGTTCTTC
TRBV6-4	.	.	TRBJ2-3	CASRPLPSTDTQYF	TGTGCCAGCAGACCCCTACCTAGCACAGATACGCAGTATTTT
TRBV28	TRBD1	.	TRBJ1-2	CASSLSRGRGTF	TGTGCCAGCAGTTTGAGCAGGGGGCGGGGCACCTTC
TRBV19	.	.	TRBJ2-6	CASTQRGKGQGMTGANVLTF	TGTGCCAGTACCCAAAGAGGCAAAGGGCAGGGGATGACTGGGGCCAACGTCCTGACTTTC
TRBV28	TRBD1	.	TRBJ1-2	CASSGTDYGYTF	TGTGCCAGCAGTGGGACAGACTATGGCTACACCTTC
TRBV6-6	.	.	TRBJ1-2	CASSYSGGGGYTF	TGTGCCAGCAGTTACTCGGGAGGGGGTGGCTACACCTTC
TRBV7-6	.	.	TRBJ2-2	CGSSFDRSNTGELFF	TGTGGCAGCAGCTTCGACAGATCGAACACCGGGGAGCTGTTTTTT
TRBV28	TRBD1	.	TRBJ2-7	CATRDRPYEQYF	TGTGCCACCAGGGACAGACCCTACGAGCAGTACTTC
TRBV27	.	.	TRBJ1-2	CASRQGPLGGYTF	TGTGCCAGCAGGCAGGGGCCCCTCGGGGGCTACACCTTC
TRBV7-7	.	.	TRBJ1-1	CASPLWQGEAFF	TGTGCTAGCCCGCTGTGGCAGGGTGAAGCTTTCTTT
TRBV15	.	.	TRBJ1-5	CATSAGLNSNQPQHF	TGTGCCACCAGCGCGGGGCTCAATAGCAATCAGCCCCAGCATTTT
TRBV27	TRBD1	.	TRBJ2-1	CASSFGQELFF	TGTGCCAGCAGTTTCGGACAGGAACTGTTCTTC
TRBV29-1	TRBD2	.	TRBJ2-2	CSAKGLANTGELFF	TGCAGCGCCAAGGGACTAGCGAACACCGGGGAGCTGTTTTTT
TRBV5-1	.	.	TRBJ1-2	CASSPADTYGYTF	TGCGCCAGCAGCCCCGCGGACACCTATGGCTACACCTTC
TRBV6-1	TRBD1	medium-sized	TRBJ1-1	CASSRTGEGTEAFF	TGTGCCAGCAGCAGGACAGGGGAGGGGACTGAAGCTTTCTTT
TRBV30	.	.	TRBJ2-5	CAWSVLETQYF	TGTGCCTGGAGTGTACTAGAGACCCAGTACTTC
TRBV25-1	TRBD1	.	TRBJ2-3	CASNRQGTDTQYF	TGTGCCAGCAACCGACAGGGGACAGATACGCAGTATTTT
TRBV4-2	TRBD1	.	TRBJ2-6	CASSQEGTGGSGANVLTF	TGTGCCAGCAGCCAAGAAGGGACAGGGGGCTCTGGGGCCAACGTCCTGACTTTC
TRBV11-2	TRBD1	.	TRBJ2-7	CASSFVLTGGDYEQYF	TGTGCCAGCAGCTTTGTTTTGACAGGGGGGGACTACGAGCAGTACTTC
TRBV28	.	.	TRBJ2-7	CASSLFVYEQYF	TGTGCCAGCAGTTTATTCGTCTACGAGCAGTACTTC
TRBV7-3	TRBD2	.	TRBJ2-5	CASSSGGGAQETQYF	TGTGCCAGCAGCTCTGGCGGGGGGGCCCAAGAGACCCAGTACTTC
TRBV7-2	.	.	TRBJ1-2	CASSLGPIGGYTF	TGTGCCAGCAGCTTAGGACCGATCGGGGGCTACACCTTC
TRBV18	.	.	TRBJ1-5	CASSPAGDQPQHF	TGTGCCAGCTCACCAGCAGGGGATCAGCCCCAGCATTTT
TRBV20-1	TRBD1	.	TRBJ1-1	CSASRDREAFF	TGCAGTGCTAGCCGGGACAGAGAAGCTTTCTTT
TRBV10-1	.	.	TRBJ2-7	CASSRPGGEQYF	TGCGCCAGCTCGAGACCTGGAGGCGAGCAGTACTTC
TRBV4-1	TRBD1	.	TRBJ2-6	CASSRTGTGGSGANVLTF	TGCGCCAGCAGCCGCACCGGGACAGGGGGCTCTGGGGCCAACGTCCTGACTTTC
TRBV2	.	.	TRBJ1-5	CASSEEWAQGPQHF	TGTGCCAGCAGTGAAGAGTGGGCCCAGGGCCCCCAGCATTTT
TRBV7-3	TRBD2	.	TRBJ2-7	CASSLSSGSGEQYF	TGTGCCAGCAGCTTAAGTAGCGGGAGTGGCGAGCAGTACTTC
TRBV10-3	TRBD2	.	TRBJ2-1	CAIMEGSGGGNEQFF	TGTGCCATCATGGAGGGAAGCGGGGGGGGTAATGAGCAGTTCTTC
TRBV18	.	.	TRBJ2-1	CASSPTVNEQFF	TGTGCCAGCTCACCGACAGTCAATGAGCAGTTCTTC
TRBV7-2	.	.	TRBJ2-5	CASSAPVETQYF	TGTGCCAGCAGCGCCCCGGTAGAGACCCAGTACTTC
TRBV5-4	TRBD1	.	TRBJ2-7	CASRQGTERYEQYF	TGTGCCAGCAGACAAGGGACAGAGCGATACGAGCAGTACTTC
TRBV7-8	.	.	TRBJ2-7	CASSPNGGLPSYEQYF	TGTGCCAGCAGCCCCAACGGGGGACTCCCCTCCTACGAGCAGTACTTC
TRBV5-6	.	.	TRBJ2-3	CASSIRDTQRLDTQYF	TGTGCCAGCAGCATCCGGGACACACAACGGCTGGATACGCAGTATTTT
TRBV7-9	TRBD1	.	TRBJ1-2	CASSPRTGRNAVF	TGTGCCAGCAGCCCCAGGACAGGGAGGAACGCGGTCTTC
TRBV5-1	TRBD1	.	TRBJ1-1	CASSDGQGGYTEAFF	TGCGCCAGCAGCGACGGACAGGGGGGCTACACTGAAGCTTTCTTT
TRBV6-4	TRBD1	.	TRBJ2-1	CASSDFPDRGRDEQFF	TGTGCCAGCAGCGATTTTCCCGACAGGGGGCGCGATGAGCAGTTCTTC